This T cell receptor (beta chain) was obtained from a study of cytomegalovirus exposure and HLA in healthy donors. This CDR3 comprises 17 residues. Germline V gene data show CDR1 as SGHRS and CDR2 as YFSETQ. Trimming cost V 6 bases and J 0 bases, with 21 bases left between them. PCR involved 60 Vbeta and 13 Jbeta primers. Sequencing used immunoSEQ multiplex PCR; TCRdb keeps in-frame clones, though not all of them. The table shows 100,000 to 150,000 clones, with 60% to 80% occurring only once. The sample consisted of PBMCs. This sequence was found in a man between 25 and 39 years old in good health and CMV-seronegative. V and J are TRBV5-1 and TRBJ1-1, with D possibly matching TRBD1 (6 bases). The CDR3 is CASNGGAYLGMNTEAFF. Written as DNA, the CDR3 is TGCGCCAGCAACGGGGGGGCCTACCTGGGCATGAACACTGAAGCTTTCTTT.